The present entry profiles one TCR beta chain with its context. The antigen is not known. Adults of Caucasian background living in Nashville, Tennessee made up all donors. Per the study methods: Filtering differed for immunoSEQ, which gave only junction sequences without quality scores. Profiled with immunoSEQ multiplex PCR; TCRdb holds only in-frame clones, not every one. The V and J calls and clone size were taken over from that table, and D and trimming were inferred from the DNA. The table records around 440,000 clones, 77% of them present only once. This entry is derived from a study of shared clonotypes between healthy human individuals. Notes on the study in general: Represented genetic and exposure-history diversity was restricted by having few donors. Among donors, the sharing of clonotypes was expected to be influenced by sequencing depth.

CDR3 length: 15 amino acids. The ends were cut back, 1 base at V and 3 bases at J, with 12 bases in the middle. The germline CDR1 and CDR2 sequences are KGHSH and LQKENI. What was sequenced was PBMCs. The receptor was isolated from a woman in her forties in good health. Some clones in this sample may be carry-over from other donors' samples. The chain recombines TRBV18 with TRBJ1-1, with D unresolved. The CDR3 spells CASSPQSGSDTEAFF. CDR3 in DNA: TGTGCCAGCTCACCACAATCAGGCAGTGACACTGAAGCTTTCTTT.